One sample yielded the 27 T cell receptor beta chains listed below, sequenced in a study of PD-1 blockade in classical Hodgkin lymphoma. Time point defined: cycle 4 day 1 (C4D1), after less than 7 weeks of nivolumab. Brentuximab vedotin exposure varied, and every patient relapsed after autologous stem cell transplantation. The protocol was immunoSEQ multiplex PCR, while the TCRdb copy is restricted to in-frame clones and leaves out a portion. This table has some 90,000 clones, about 77% appearing once. This material consisted of peripheral blood mononuclear cells (PBMCs), taken before the fourth cycle of nivolumab. The receptors derive from a human donor with classical Hodgkin lymphoma.

This chain connects TRBV6-4 to TRBJ2-3; 10 bases fit TRBD2. The trim removed 5 bases at V and 0 bases at J, leaving 11 bases unmatched. Germline values: CDR1 MRHNA, CDR2 SNTAGT. The CDR3 consists of 18 residues. The DNA of the CDR3 is TGTGCCAGCAGTTCCGGCATAGTAGCGGGGGGTAGCACAGATACGCAGTATTTT. Translated: CASSSGIVAGGSTDTQYF.

The chain carries TRBV7-3 and TRBJ2-4, with no clear D. Per the germline V gene, CDR1 is SGHTA and CDR2 is FQGTGA. The CDR3 is 13 amino acids. The V end lost 3 bases, the J end lost 5 bases, and 8 bases lay between the germline ends. CDR3 residues: CASSFPRQNIQYF. CDR3 bases: TGTGCCAGCAGCTTCCCCCGACAAAACATTCAGTACTTC. The variable domain in full, completed from reference TRBV7-3 and TRBJ2-4, reads GAGVSQTPSNKVTEKGKYVELRCDPISGHTALYWYRQSLGQGPEFLIYFQGTGAADDSGLPNDRFFAVRPEGSVSTLKIQRTERGDSAVYLCASSFPRQNIQYFGAGTRLSVL.

This clone has just a few counts. This sequence joins TRBV18 and TRBJ2-3; 9 bases align to TRBD1. Germline V CDR1 and CDR2: KGHSH, LQKENI. The CDR3 consists of 16 residues. V gave up 3 bases and J gave up 2 bases; unmatched junction bases: 6. The CDR3 DNA sequence: TGTGCCAGCTCACCCACCGGGACAGGGACCACAGATACGCAGTATTTT. Amino acids: CASSPTGTGTTDTQYF.

The CDR3 DNA reads TGTGCCAGCAGCTTCAGGGAGCCAGAGACCCAGTACTTC. It translates to CASSFREPETQYF. The chain has TRBV7-2 and TRBJ2-5; the D call may be TRBD1 or TRBD2 (5 bases each). Germline CDR1 is SGHTA and CDR2 is FQGNSA. The CDR3 is 13 amino acids. V gave up 3 bases and J gave up 4 bases, with 9 bases separating them.

The chain has TRBV4-1 and TRBJ2-5, with D maybe TRBD1 (6 bases). Trimming left V 0 bases short and J 5 bases short, with 13 bases between. The CDR3 covers 15 residues. CDR1 is MGHRA and CDR2 is YSYEKL in the germline V gene. CDR3 sequence: CASSQESQGWETQYF. DNA for the CDR3: TGCGCCAGCAGCCAAGAATCCCAGGGGTGGGAGACCCAGTACTTC.

The rearrangement joins TRBV7-9 to TRBJ1-1; D remains ambiguous. This CDR3 spans 14 amino acids. Trimming shortened V by 4 bases and J by 8 bases, and 17 bases separated the two germline ends. Per germline, CDR1 SEHNR and CDR2 FQNEAQ (reference sequence). Here the CDR3 reads CASSSLGYWEEAFF. The CDR3 DNA sequence: TGTGCCAGCAGCTCCCTGGGCTACTGGGAGGAAGCTTTCTTT.

V usage is TRBV5-6 and J usage is TRBJ1-2, with 8 nucleotides matching TRBD1. Germline assignment: CDR1 SGHDT and CDR2 YYEEEE. The CDR3 is made up of 15 amino acids. The junction had 15 bases not matched to a gene; V was cut back by 6 bases and J by 8 bases. CDR3 sequence (DNA): TGTGCCAGCACCTTTAGGAGGACAGGGAAGAGAGGCTACACCTTC. Protein: CASTFRRTGKRGYTF.

In its sample, this clone was seen a few times. This chain uses TRBV19 with TRBJ2-7; D is undetermined. The CDR3 extends over 14 amino acids. Germline CDR1 LNHDA, CDR2 SQIVND (reference sequence). Trimming left V 5 bases short and J 0 bases short, with 11 bases between. The chain's CDR3 is CASSLRRNSYEQYF. DNA of the CDR3: TGTGCCAGTAGTCTCAGACGAAACTCCTACGAGCAGTACTTC.

This chain uses TRBV14 with TRBJ2-1, with 7 nucleotides matching TRBD1. The CDR3 is made up of 17 amino acids. J gave up 5 bases and V 1 base, and 11 bases lay outside the gene matches. From germline, CDR1 is SGHDN and CDR2 FVKESK. CDR3 nucleotides: TGTGCCAGCAGCCAAGCCCGCGGCAGGGGGATAAACAATGAGCAGTTCTTC. Amino acid sequence: CASSQARGRGINNEQFF.

J is TRBJ1-5 and V is TRBV6-1, with D unresolved. The CDR3 spans 14 residues. The germline V and J ends were trimmed by 2 bases and 5 bases, with 10 bases remaining between them. Germline V gene sequence: CDR1 MNHNS, CDR2 SASEGT. CDR3 in amino acids: CASSENRGDQPQHF. The CDR3 nucleotides are TGTGCCAGCAGTGAAAACCGGGGTGATCAGCCCCAGCATTTT.

This rearrangement joins TRBV21-1 to TRBJ1-5. TRBV21-1 constitutes a pseudogene. The length of the CDR3 is 15 residues. CDR3 bases: TGTGCCAGCAGCAGGAGGACCCTTAGCAATCAGCCCCAGCATTTT. The encoded protein is CASSRRTLSNQPQHF.

V is TRBV9 and J is TRBJ2-3; TRBD2 aligns across 10 bases. This CDR3 spans 21 amino acids. CDR1 is SGDLS, CDR2 YYNGEE, per germline. The V gene end was trimmed by 3 bases and the J gene end by 6 bases; junction bases not matched to a gene: 25. The CDR3 sequence is CASSASNAGLAVLASVDTQYF. CDR3 nucleotide sequence: TGTGCCAGCAGCGCCTCCAATGCAGGACTAGCGGTCCTCGCTTCCGTGGATACGCAGTATTTT. Filled out from reference TRBV9 and TRBJ2-3, the complete variable domain reads DSGVTQTPKHLITATGQRVTLRCSPRSGDLSVYWYQQSLDQGLQFLIQYYNGEERAKGNILERFSAQQFPDLHSELNLSSLELGDSALYFCASSASNAGLAVLASVDTQYFGPGTRLTVL.

The chain links TRBV6-1 to TRBJ1-3; weak D call: TRBD1 (6 bases). Trimming removed 6 bases from V and 2 bases from J, with 8 bases in between. Germline-derived CDR1 and CDR2 are MNHNS and SASEGT. The CDR3 loop spans 13 amino acids. The CDR3 sequence is CASRRGTGNTIYF. The CDR3 DNA is TGTGCCAGCAGGAGGGGGACTGGAAACACCATATATTTT.

The V call is TRBV5-1, the J call TRBJ1-4; no clear D gene. There are 14 residues in the CDR3. Germline CDR1 reads SGHRS; CDR2 reads YFSETQ. Trimming took 1 base from V and 4 from J, leaving 8 bases between them. The CDR3 DNA reads as TGCGCCAGCAGCTTGAGCGCAATTAATGAAAAACTGTTTTTT. Its translation is CASSLSAINEKLFF.

The chain combines TRBV4-1 with TRBJ1-3; 10 bases are a match to TRBD1. Unmatched junction bases numbered 4, after V lost 3 bases and J lost 2 bases. The CDR3 covers 16 residues. Germline V CDR1 and CDR2: MGHRA, YSYEKL. The CDR3 DNA sequence: TGCGCCAGCAGCCAGGGACAGGGGAGGGCTGGAAACACCATATATTTT. Translating it yields CASSQGQGRAGNTIYF.

CDR3 residues: CASSEAPGNTQYF. The CDR3, as DNA: TGTGCCAGCAGTGAAGCCCCGGGGAATACGCAGTATTTT. J is TRBJ2-3 and V is TRBV2; perhaps TRBD2 as D (5 bases). This CDR3 contains 13 residues. The ends were cut back, 0 bases at V and 7 bases at J, with 8 bases in the middle. From germline, CDR1 is SNHLY and CDR2 FYNNEI.

The gene calls are TRBV29-1 and TRBJ1-3; 7 nucleotides align to TRBD1. Germline CDR1 reads SQVTM; CDR2 reads ANQGSEA. V trimming: 4 bases; J trimming: 0 bases; junction bases outside the gene matches: 9. The CDR3 is 16 amino acids. For the CDR3, the DNA is TGCAGCGTTGGTGTGGGACAGTCAAGCTCTGGAAACACCATATATTTT. Encoded protein: CSVGVGQSSSGNTIYF.

V is TRBV4-1 and J is TRBJ1-4, with D tentatively TRBD1 (6 bases). V dropped 2 bases and J dropped 8 bases, with 15 bases sitting between them. The germline V gene has CDR1 MGHRA and CDR2 YSYEKL. The CDR3 has 15 amino acids. Here the CDR3 reads CASSQLIPQGEKLFF. In DNA form, the CDR3 reads TGCGCCAGCAGCCAATTAATACCTCAGGGGGAAAAACTGTTTTTT.

This chain uses TRBV5-4 with TRBJ2-1; 11 bases match TRBD2. The germline CDR1 and CDR2 sequences are SGHNT and YYREEE (reference sequence). There are 15 residues in the CDR3. V was clipped by 5 bases and J by 7 bases; unmatched bases: 8. CDR3: CASSRTSGGMNEQFF. The CDR3 DNA reads TGTGCCAGCAGTCGAACTAGCGGGGGAATGAATGAGCAGTTCTTC.

CDR3 region: CASSPTGLTYEQYF. Here the CDR3 DNA reads TGTGCCAGTAGTCCGACAGGTCTGACCTACGAGCAGTACTTC. The chain joins TRBV19 to TRBJ2-7; weak D call: TRBD1 (6 bases). V was pared by 5 bases and J by 2 bases, with 13 bases between. The CDR3 spans 14 residues. The germline V gene encodes CDR1 LNHDA and CDR2 SQIVND (reference sequence).

The chain's CDR3 is CASSYGQGSTDTQYF. The CDR3 nucleotides read TGTGCCAGCAGTTACGGCCAGGGTAGCACAGATACGCAGTATTTT. This chain connects TRBV6-5 to TRBJ2-3; possibly TRBD1 for D (5 bases). V was clipped by 2 bases and J by 0 bases, with 9 bases between them. The CDR3 loop spans 15 amino acids. CDR1 is MNHEY and CDR2 is SVGAGI in the germline V gene.

The chain recombines TRBV4-2 with TRBJ2-5; no definite D call. The germline V gene has CDR1 LGHNA and CDR2 YNFKEQ. Trimming pared 4 bases from V and 3 bases from J, leaving 15 bases between. This CDR3 spans 15 amino acids. CDR3 bases: TGTGCCAGCAGCCCATATGATGGATCGGAAGAGACCCAGTACTTC. This translates into CASSPYDGSEETQYF.

V gene TRBV30 combines with J gene TRBJ2-1; 12 bases line up with TRBD2. The CDR3 spans 15 residues. Germline V gene lookup returns CDR1 GTSNPN and CDR2 SVGIG (reference sequence). V was clipped by 2 bases and J by 7 bases; unmatched bases: 6. CDR3 nucleotides: TGTGCCTGGAGTCGACGACTAGCGGGAGTTAATGAGCAGTTCTTC. It is translated as CAWSRRLAGVNEQFF.

This clone was detected only a few times. The chain is built from TRBV6-5 and TRBJ1-6; D is ambiguous. The CDR3 extends over 15 amino acids. Germline CDR1 MNHEY, CDR2 SVGAGI. The germline V and J ends were trimmed by 2 bases and 11 bases, with 16 bases remaining between them. For the CDR3, the DNA is TGTGCCAGCAGTTACGGGTCAGGCTTTAGGACACCCCTCCACTTT. It specifies CASSYGSGFRTPLHF.

The V and J genes are TRBV11-2 and TRBJ2-5, with D perhaps TRBD1 or TRBD2 (6 bases each). The CDR3 has 15 residues. With 5 bases removed from V and 2 bases from J, the gap between germline ends came to 15 bases. The germline CDR1 and CDR2 sequences are SGHAT and FQNNGV. This CDR3 reads CASSQGLAAQETQYF. The CDR3 DNA is TGTGCCAGCAGCCAGGGGTTAGCGGCTCAAGAGACCCAGTACTTC.

The J gene is TRBJ2-7, the V gene TRBV5-1; unclear D gene. The CDR3 contains 12 residues. Trimming cost V 0 bases and J 3 bases, with 4 bases left between them. CDR1 is SGHRS, CDR2 YFSETQ, per germline. The CDR3 reads CASSLVGYEQYF. CDR3 coding DNA: TGCGCCAGCAGCTTGGTAGGCTACGAGCAGTACTTC. The whole variable domain, filled in from reference TRBV5-1 and TRBJ2-7, reads KAGVTQTPRYLIKTRGQQVTLSCSPISGHRSVSWYQQTPGQGLQFLFEYFSETQRNKGNFPGRFSGRQFSNSRSEMNVSTLELGDSALYLCASSLVGYEQYFGPGTRLTVT.

The chain has TRBV5-6 and TRBJ2-5, with 10 bases identical to TRBD2. After removal of 0 bases from V and 4 bases from J, the junction contained 12 bases not matched to a gene. Germline lookup yields CDR1 SGHDT and CDR2 YYEEEE. This CDR3 is built from 18 residues. This CDR3 is CASSLVASGSLRGETQYF. Written as DNA, the CDR3 is TGTGCCAGCAGCTTGGTGGCTAGCGGGAGTCTCCGGGGAGAGACCCAGTACTTC.